This T cell receptor (beta chain) emerged from a study of identical twins. Each CDR3 protein is one row after TCRdb ran MiXCR on the 5' RACE reads. Of some 710,000 distinct CDR3 sequences listed, around 6% are singletons. Broader study findings: The study based its conclusions on cross-sectional statistical analysis and did not follow the same donors.

This clonotype has a handful of counts. Antigen specificity is unknown. This TCR was recovered from a man aged 18 to 29 in good health. Sample: naive T cells sorted from blood.

CDR3 sequence reads: CASIGAIYGYTF. The CDR3 nucleotides read TGTGCCAGCATCGGGGCGATATATGGCTACACCTTC. The J gene is TRBJ1-2, the V gene TRBV21-1; the table's D call of TRBD1 was not tested on the DNA. TRBV21-1 is a known pseudogene. CDR3 length equals 12 residues.